This paragraph covers one T cell receptor (beta chain) sequence. Repertoires were generated with immunoSEQ multiplex PCR, while TCRdb's copy carries only in-frame clones and drops some. The data show roughly 53,000 clones, 80% to 95% seen once. The CDR3 loop spans 18 amino acids. The V and J ends lost 1 base and 5 bases respectively, with 20 bases between them. Germline assignment: CDR1 SGHTA and CDR2 FQGNSA. The data are from a study of early stage breast cancer tumors. The sample consisted of blood. This chain links TRBV7-2 with TRBJ2-2; D might be TRBD2 (6 bases). This TCR derives from a person between 65 and 79 years old with breast cancer. CDR3: CASSLGQHTRGGTGELFF. DNA of the CDR3: TGTGCCAGCAGCTTAGGGCAACATACCCGGGGAGGAACCGGGGAGCTGTTTTTT.